The sequence of this T cell receptor (beta chain) was determined in a study of T cell responses to AZD1222 COVID-19 vaccine. The CDR3 loop spans 16 amino acids. The V gene end was trimmed by 6 bases and the J gene end by 7 bases; junction bases not matched to a gene: 8. Germline CDR1 is SNHLY and CDR2 is FYNNEI. Concerning this clone: Antigen unknown.

Sequencing used immunoSEQ multiplex PCR; TCRdb keeps in-frame clones, though not all of them. The profile shows roughly 99,000 clones, about 89% of them singletons. Study outcomes and limitations: White British donors predominated, females outnumbered males, and clonal diversity was possibly underestimated. Two AZD1222 administrations were followed by greater Spike-specific TCR breadth and depth. CD4 TCRs covered the whole spike, strongest at regions 160-218 and 743-854.

The rearrangement uses TRBV2 and TRBJ2-1, with 14 bases that match TRBD2. The sample here was peripheral blood, taken 28 days after the second AZD1222 dose. This TCR was sampled from an adult who received the AZD1222 COVID-19 vaccine. CDR3 protein: CASRGGLAGVSNEQFF. Written as DNA, the CDR3 is TGTGCCAGCAGGGGGGGACTAGCGGGAGTGAGTAATGAGCAGTTCTTC.